The 4 T cell receptor beta chains reported below all come from one sample, sequenced in a study of T cell repertoires in cytomegalovirus infection. TCRdb called the reads again in MiXCR, with one record for every CDR3 protein. The sample lists fewer than 700,000 distinct CDR3 sequences, approximately 24% occurring once. Sample: CD8+ T cells from PBMCs. These receptors were obtained from a human donor in good health (CMV status not recorded). Some clones in this sample may be carry-over from other donors' samples.

The chain uses TRBV6-5 and TRBJ2-1; D not resolved. Germline V gene sequence: CDR1 MNHEY, CDR2 SVGAGI. The V end was cut by 6 bases, the J end by 0 bases, with 6 bases between. The CDR3 totals 13 residues. The CDR3 sequence: CASRQSSYNEQFF. The CDR3 DNA follows: TGTGCCAGCAGACAAAGCTCCTACAATGAGCAGTTCTTC.

At least ten counts were recorded for this clonotype. CDR3 residues: CASSLDTLSRGLAAQHF. CDR3 DNA sequence: TGTGCCAGCAGCTTGGATACCTTGTCGCGGGGACTGGCGGCCCAGCATTTT. The V call is TRBV7-8, the J call TRBJ1-5; D may be TRBD1 (5 bases). This CDR3 region has 17 residues. V was clipped by 3 bases and J by 11 bases, with 26 bases between them. Germline CDR1 and CDR2: SGHVS and FQNEAQ.

This clonotype has at least ten counts. The V call is TRBV7-9, the J call TRBJ1-5, with TRBD1 identical over 10 bases. V was pared by 4 bases and J by 5 bases, with 5 bases of the junction left unmatched. CDR3 length: 15 residues. Germline V gene lookup returns CDR1 SEHNR and CDR2 FQNEAQ (reference sequence). CDR3 nucleotide sequence: TGTGCCAGCAGCTACTCCGGGACAGGGGATCAGCCCCAGCATTTT. Its translation: CASSYSGTGDQPQHF. The entire variable domain, with the rest obtained from reference TRBV7-9 and TRBJ1-5, is as follows: DTGVSQNPRHKITKRGQNVTFRCDPISEHNRLYWYRQTLGQGPEFLTYFQNEAQLEKSRLLSDRFSAERPKGSFSTLEIQRTEQGDSAMYLCASSYSGTGDQPQHFGDGTRLSIL.

This clonotype was recorded a few times. The genes are TRBV12-3 or TRBV12-4 and TRBJ1-4; the D is unclear. CDR3 length: 14 amino acids. Trimming shortened V by 3 bases and J by 8 bases, and 13 bases separated the two germline ends. The CDR3 region has the DNA TGTGCCAGCAGTTTTCGCCCGTGGGGAGAAAAACTGTTTTTT. This sequence encodes CASSFRPWGEKLFF.